This TCR beta chain originates from a study of shared clonotypes between healthy human individuals (dated by TCRdb to the early 2020s). With regard to the full study: A few men and two women, aged 18 to 49 years, made up the cohort. Blood TCR repertoires of a handful of healthy adults were deeply sequenced to estimate repertoire size and the extent of clonotype sharing between individuals. Per donor, leukapheresis produced somewhere between about 0.9 and 9.5 billion PBMCs. For each donor, three plates each were used for CD4 naive and CD4 memory, two plates were used for CD8 naive, and one plate was used for CD8 memory. Different laboratories and diverse techniques were used to prepare libraries and sequence TCR repertoires, to increase sequencing depth and limit assay-specific biases. Broad study findings and their caveats: Even with the large sequencing depth, rarefaction of the sorted-subset datasets indicated that sequencing was incomplete. Pairwise subsampling indicated that sequencing depth was expected to affect the degree of clonotype sharing among donors. Sampling was restricted to blood, and TCR repertoires in tissue are likely to differ from TCR repertoires in blood. About 5% of naive CD4, 3.5% of naive CD8, 2.3% of memory CD4, and more than 0.35% of memory CD8 clonotypes were shared across a few donors. The genetic and exposure-history diversity represented was limited by the small number of donors. Estimated clonotype richness was generally larger for naive than for memory subsets. Compared with non-shared clonotypes, clonotypes shared by all four sorted-subset donors had higher generation probabilities.

Using the deep immunoSEQ assay, multiplex PCR amplified TCR CDR3 regions from genomic DNA. Genomic DNA extracted from each cell subset was distributed evenly over all wells of several immunoSEQ 96-well plates, and each plate served as one replicate. For sorted subsets, roughly 0.2 ug genomic DNA, equal to tens of thousands of T cell genomes, was loaded into each replicate PCR. The purified libraries were quantified using a Qubit 3.0 fluorometer, sized with a Bioanalyzer 2100, and then quantified again using the KAPA Library Quantification kit. Every immunoSEQ 96-well plate was sequenced on a dedicated single-read 150-cycle Illumina NextSeq 550 flow cell. For the original study's pipeline: Because the immunoSEQ output included only junctional sequences and no quality scores, the filtering could not be the same as the filtering used for full-length reads. Sequences were annotated with PyIR, a Python wrapper for IgBLAST v1.9, using IMGT germline references to assign V/J genes and CDR3. Any read was removed if the V/J assignment was weak (E-value above 1e-6), the CDR3 was missing, or the read contained stop codons, out-of-frame junctions, or ambiguous translated residues. A V3J clonotype was defined by an identical inferred V gene, J gene, and CDR3 amino acid sequence. Percentage overlap between repertoires was computed as shared unique clonotypes divided by the size of the smaller repertoire. Repertoire richness was assessed with RTK rarefaction, the Chao1 estimator, and Recon v2.1 estimates of unobserved clonotypes. For all TCRbeta clonotypes obtained by the gDNA method from a few donors, generation probabilities were computed with OLGA. TCRdb holds this immuneACCESS table with in-frame rearrangements only. Some clones are missing; in checked studies, unresolved V genes explain under half, and the rest has no known cause. That table supplies the V and J calls and clone size; D and trimming were determined from the DNA. The sample data list hundreds of thousands of clones, and over 90% of these were observed just once. 24% of the sample rests with the top ten.

CD8 naive samples were obtained by positive selection for CCR7 among CD45RO-negative cells, yielding a CD45RA+CCR7+ population from which TemRA cells were excluded. Donors were healthy HIV-negative adults with no recently reported acute infections or vaccinations. Every donor was a Caucasian adult residing in Nashville, Tennessee, USA. Blood was obtained by leukapheresis, after which PBMCs were separated by Ficoll-Histopaque density gradient centrifugation and cryopreserved in liquid nitrogen vapor phase. Purity and quantity of every magnetically sorted T cell population were checked by analytical flow cytometry. From each sorted fraction, genomic DNA was isolated and quantified by UV absorbance on a Nanodrop 2000c. The CDR3 runs 16 amino acids, cysteine and phenylalanine included. Here the CDR3 DNA is all that survives: 48 bases in frame from base 1. According to the germline V gene (reference sequence), CDR1 reads LNHDA and CDR2 reads SQIVND. The junction shows trimming of 3 bases on V and 0 bases on J, and the gene matches do not reach 3 bases of it.

Points on this clone: Its binding antigen is unknown. No much larger clone is present one base from it, and per-base qualities are unavailable.

The sample taken for sequencing was naive CD8+ T cells sorted from blood. The cell subset or site label, read with the paper, signifies: CD45RA+CCR7+. This chain joins TRBV19 to TRBJ1-5, with 9 bases matching TRBD1. This TCR derives from a man aged 25 to 40 in good health. The CDR3 region reads CASSIGTGNSNQPQHF. The sequenced DNA is TGTGCCAGTAGTATTGGGACAGGGAATAGCAATCAGCCCCAGCATTTT.